Reported below is one T cell receptor beta chain. The target of this receptor is not known. No base quality information exists; no much larger clone differs at one position. The data are from a study of blood T cell repertoires in COVID-19 (dated by TCRdb to between 2020 and 2021). Looking at the study overall: Samples from collaborators originated in the United States, Italy and Spain and spanned both the acute and convalescent phases of COVID-19. The material from the prospective study consisted of cDNA or gDNA derived from T cells, B-cell-depleted T cells, or PBMCs. Deeply sampled blood TCRbeta repertoires from subjects exposed to, actively infected with, or recovered from COVID-19 were included in the dataset. A freely available public database, intended as a resource for researchers studying the immune response to SARS-CoV-2, is where the repertoires were released. Samples came from the ongoing ImmuneRACE study (first 160 participants) plus 1,254 subjects from 6 global collaborators. A de-identified subject ID, COVID-19 status, age in years and sex were almost always included in the sample metadata. Where available, HLA class I and class II types were taken from metadata supplied by the sample provider and were not determined by assay-based typing.

Each collaborating institution followed its own protocols to collect whole blood in K2EDTA tubes. For TCRbeta analysis, collaborators shipped samples as frozen whole blood, isolated PBMCs, or DNA extracted from either of those sample types. TCRbeta CDR3 regions were amplified from genomic DNA by means of the immunoSEQ Assay, a bias-controlled multiplex PCR. In the authors' own workflow: The number of nucleated cells in each sample was estimated from the amplification of reference gene primers within the assay. Sequence reads were collapsed and filtered to measure the absolute abundance of every unique TCRbeta CDR3 rearrangement. For each sample, productive Simpson clonality was calculated by taking the square root of Simpson's diversity index across productive rearrangements. The clones in this table, taken by TCRdb from immuneACCESS, are in-frame only. Not every clone is retained; where verified, under half of the shortfall comes from an unresolved V gene, and the cause of the rest is unknown. Clone size and V and J calls were adopted from that table, with D and trimming inferred from the DNA. This sample gives approximately 220,000 clones in total; around 86% of them show up just once. The top ten clonotypes cover nearly 4.5% of the sample.

Spanning cysteine to phenylalanine, the CDR3 consists of 12 amino acids. The only DNA kept is the CDR3, 36 bases in frame from the first base. A distance of 10 bases separates the germline ends of V and J, which lose 5 bases and 6 bases respectively. Summary of the overall study and its limitations: The quantity of clinical and demographic metadata differed by source and by participant and was supplied without curation.

This clonotype was obtained from a man in his forties or fifties with acute or convalescent COVID-19. Sequencing was carried out using peripheral blood. In this chain, TRBV12-3 or TRBV12-4 is recombined with TRBJ2-5; 6 matching bases give a weak D call of TRBD2. The nucleotide sequence is given as TGTGCCAGCAGTGGGGACTTGCAGACCCAGTACTTC. This sequence encodes CASSGDLQTQYF.